A single sample is the source of the 19 T cell receptor beta chains below, sequenced in a study of beta chain features in type 1 diabetes. Study-wide results and caveats: All four CD4+ subsets of Type 1 diabetes patients contained TCRB CDR3s that were moderately but significantly shorter.

Expressed TCRB transcripts were sequenced because the isolated RNA had all been reverse transcribed beforehand. Profiling relied on immunoSEQ multiplex PCR, and the TCRdb table lists in-frame clones only, not all of them. The table includes 600,000 to 700,000 clones, about an eighth detected once. The antigens of these receptors remain unknown. The specimen sequenced was naive CD4+ T cells from blood. These receptors all stem from a man aged 30 to 45 with type 1 diabetes.

The rearrangement joins TRBV19 to TRBJ1-5; TRBD1 agrees at 7 bases. V was pared by 6 bases and J by 11 bases, with 13 bases of the junction left unmatched. The CDR3 covers 14 residues. The germline CDR1 and CDR2 sequences are LNHDA and SQIVND (reference sequence). The CDR3 region is CASSLSGGGQAQHF. In DNA form, the CDR3 reads TGTGCCAGTAGCCTCTCCGGGGGTGGACAGGCCCAGCATTTT.

This clone was picked up a small number of times. The CDR3 nucleotides are TGTGCCAGCAGTTACTATGAGGGCCCCTACGAGCAGTACTTC. Translation gives CASSYYEGPYEQYF. V usage is TRBV6-5 and J usage is TRBJ2-7, with D possibly TRBD2 on 5 matching bases. CDR3 length equals 14 residues. CDR1 is MNHEY, CDR2 SVGAGI, per germline. V lost 1 base to trimming and J lost 2 bases, with 9 bases between them.

This chain's CDR3 is CASSFDRVNGYTF. CDR3 nucleotides: TGTGCCAGCAGTTTTGACAGGGTGAATGGCTACACCTTC. The rearrangement joins TRBV2 to TRBJ1-2; 7 bases map to TRBD1. This CDR3 has 13 amino acids. From germline, CDR1 is SNHLY and CDR2 FYNNEI. With 5 bases clipped from V and 6 bases from J, the junction kept 6 bases outside the gene matches.

V gene TRBV30 combines with J gene TRBJ2-5; a possible D gene is TRBD2 (6 bases). Germline V gene data show CDR1 as GTSNPN and CDR2 as SVGIG (reference sequence). Trimming removed 5 bases at V and 1 base at J, with 14 bases between. The CDR3 has 14 amino acids. CDR3 residues: CAWGSSELQETQYF. The CDR3 DNA sequence: TGTGCCTGGGGCTCTAGCGAGCTCCAAGAGACCCAGTACTTC. The complete variable domain, with remaining parts taken from reference TRBV30 and TRBJ2-5, reads SQTIHQWPATLVQPVGSPLSLECTVEGTSNPNLYWYRQAAGRGLQLLFYSVGIGQISSEVPQNLSASRPQDRQFILSSKKLLLSDSGFYLCAWGSSELQETQYFGPGTRLLVL.

This clone has only a few counts. This chain connects TRBV7-9 to TRBJ2-2; TRBD1 matches at 9 bases. This CDR3 comprises 16 residues. Germline trimming cut 1 base from V and 4 bases from J; bases unmatched to any gene: 4. From germline, CDR1 is SEHNR and CDR2 FQNEAQ (reference sequence). CDR3 region: CASSLGTGEITGELFF. In nucleotides, the CDR3 is TGTGCCAGCAGCTTAGGGACAGGGGAGATCACCGGGGAGCTGTTTTTT.

A few counts support this clone. The CDR3 sequence: CASSQPPGSPLHF. CDR3 nucleotides: TGTGCCAGTAGCCAACCACCGGGTTCACCCCTCCACTTT. The chain joins TRBV19 to TRBJ1-6; D unclear. Germline V gene sequence: CDR1 LNHDA, CDR2 SQIVND (reference sequence). V lost 6 bases and J lost 9, with 12 bases in between. This CDR3 region has 13 residues.

In DNA, the CDR3 is TGTGCCAGCTCACCACCCGGGACTAGCGGGCCAGAGACCCAGTACTTC. Its protein product is CASSPPGTSGPETQYF. V gene TRBV18 combines with J gene TRBJ2-5; 12 bases are shared with TRBD2. In germline, CDR1 is KGHSH, CDR2 LQKENI. There are 16 residues in the CDR3. V shed 0 bases and J 4 bases; nucleotides not matched to a gene: 3. The complete variable domain, with remaining parts taken from reference TRBV18 and TRBJ2-5, reads NAGVMQNPRHLVRRRGQEARLRCSPMKGHSHVYWYRQLPEEGLKFMVYLQKENIIDESGMPKERFSAEFPKEGPSILRIQQVVRGDSAAYFCASSPPGTSGPETQYFGPGTRLLVL.

There are a few counts of this clone. V is TRBV19 and J is TRBJ1-5; D is ambiguous. This CDR3 contains 13 residues. Germline V lookup: CDR1 LNHDA, CDR2 SQIVND (reference sequence). Trimming cost V 8 bases and J 9 bases, with 17 bases left between them. CDR3 residues: CASLSQVNGPQHF. The CDR3 DNA reads TGTGCCAGTTTATCGCAGGTTAACGGGCCCCAGCATTTT.

V gene TRBV9 combines with J gene TRBJ1-2, with a tentative D call TRBD1 (6 bases). Germline loops: CDR1 SGDLS, CDR2 YYNGEE. The CDR3 sequence is 13 residues long. Trimming removed 0 bases at V and 10 bases at J, with 13 bases between. CDR3 sequence reads: CASSVGTVGDYTF. The CDR3, as DNA: TGTGCCAGCAGCGTAGGGACAGTAGGCGACTACACCTTC.

This clone was counted at least ten times. J is TRBJ2-6 and V is TRBV10-3; D gene uncertain. V lost 11 bases, J lost 2 bases, and 13 bases lay in between. The CDR3 is made up of 14 amino acids. Germline CDR1 and CDR2: ENHRY and SYGVKD. CDR3 amino acids: CASLKTAGANVLTF. The DNA of the CDR3 is TGTGCCTCGCTCAAAACGGCTGGGGCCAACGTCCTGACTTTC.

This clone was counted a single time. The germline gene is not matched at one end of the junction; a read error may be the cause. The chain is built from TRBV7-7 and TRBJ2-5; D is uncertain. CDR1 and CDR2 (germline): SSHAT, FNYEAQ (reference sequence). The length of the CDR3 is 13 residues. The CDR3 region is CASSLGQVETQYF. In DNA form, the CDR3 reads TGTGCTAGCAGCTTAGGGCAGGTGGAGACCCAGTACTTC.

The chain uses TRBV5-1 and TRBJ2-7; D may be TRBD2 (5 bases). V shed 1 base and J shed 2 bases, with 10 bases lying between them. This CDR3 has 14 amino acids. The germline gives CDR1 SGHRS, CDR2 YFSETQ. Written as DNA, the CDR3 is TGCGCCAGCAGCTTGCGGACTCCTCCCTACGAGCAGTACTTC. The encoded protein is CASSLRTPPYEQYF.

The table lists this clone with a few counts. This rearrangement joins TRBV13 to TRBJ1-1; no definite D call. CDR3 length: 13 amino acids. Between the trimmed V and J ends, which lost 5 bases and 2 bases, there was a span of 9 bases. Germline CDR1 reads PRHDT; CDR2 reads FYEKMQ (reference sequence). In nucleotides, the CDR3 is TGTGCCAGCAGCGCCAGACGAAACACTGAAGCTTTCTTT. As protein: CASSARRNTEAFF.

The rearrangement links TRBV7-2 to TRBJ1-1; D gene ambiguous. Germline V gives CDR1 SGHTA, CDR2 FQGNSA. The CDR3 length is 13 residues. V lost 4 bases, J lost 5 bases, and 11 bases lay in between. The CDR3 here is CASSSTYATEAFF. The CDR3 DNA reads as TGTGCCAGCAGCTCGACATATGCGACTGAAGCTTTCTTT.

This clone has a handful of counts. The same CDR3 arises from other DNA sequences in this sample as well. This chain links TRBV6-5 with TRBJ2-5, with TRBD2 matching over 7 bases. V shed 0 bases and J 2 bases; nucleotides not matched to a gene: 0. The germline V gene encodes CDR1 MNHEY and CDR2 SVGAGI. The CDR3 is made up of 14 amino acids. The DNA for the CDR3 is TGTGCCAGCAGTTACTCTAGCGGGCAAGAGACCCAGTACTTC. It encodes CASSYSSGQETQYF.

This clone appeared a few times. The rearrangement links TRBV10-3 to TRBJ1-2; 7 nucleotides match TRBD1. The CDR3 runs 14 residues. Losses at the gene ends were 5 bases for V and 3 bases for J; bases not matched to a gene: 6. CDR1 and CDR2 from the germline V gene are ENHRY and SYGVKD. CDR3 residues: CAISLQGKDYGYTF. In DNA, the CDR3 is TGTGCCATCAGTTTACAGGGGAAGGACTATGGCTACACCTTC.

On this clone itself: Within the sample, other DNA sequences also encode this same CDR3. The rearrangement links TRBV30 to TRBJ2-7; D may be TRBD1 (6 bases). Germline V gives CDR1 GTSNPN, CDR2 SVGIG (reference sequence). V was cut by 3 bases and J by 4 bases, with 7 bases left in between. The CDR3 loop spans 11 amino acids. The CDR3 DNA is TGTGCCTGGAGCAGGGGTTACGAGCAGTACTTC. Its translation is CAWSRGYEQYF.

V gene TRBV5-6 combines with J gene TRBJ2-1; D assignment may be TRBD1 or TRBD2 (5 bases each). Germline V CDR1 and CDR2: SGHDT, YYEEEE. V shed 1 base and J shed 7 bases, with 6 bases lying between them. This CDR3 has 12 amino acids. CDR3 amino acids: CASSLWGNEQFF. Written as DNA, the CDR3 is TGTGCCAGCAGCTTGTGGGGGAATGAGCAGTTCTTC.

This clone was recorded a few times. This chain connects TRBV7-2 to TRBJ2-7; 8 nucleotides line up with TRBD2. The CDR3 contains 17 residues. Germline CDR1 reads SGHTA; CDR2 reads FQGNSA. V was pared by 1 base and J by 0 bases, with 8 bases of the junction left unmatched. Here the CDR3 reads CASSLESGGHSSYEQYF. As DNA, the CDR3 is TGTGCCAGCAGCTTAGAGAGCGGGGGCCACAGCTCCTACGAGCAGTACTTC.